The 28 T cell receptor beta chains presented below share a single source sample, sequenced in a study of post-analysis software for immune sequencing data. General study points: Among roughly five TRBV segments more frequent in patients than controls were TRBV5-6, TRBV5-1 and TRBV20-1.

TCR beta cDNA libraries had unique molecular identifiers. One entry per CDR3 protein, called by TCRdb with MiXCR from the PCR reads. The top ten hold approximately 4.5% of the sample, which has 820,000 or so distinct CDR3 sequences, approximately 57% seen once. Their recognized antigens are unknown. The sequencing sample was made of blood. These receptors came from a girl aged 5 to 17 with multiple sclerosis.

The chain joins TRBV12-3 or TRBV12-4 to TRBJ1-1, with a tentative D call TRBD1 (5 bases). The CDR3 totals 18 residues. Trimming cost V 2 bases and J 0 bases, with 19 bases left between them. The CDR3 sequence: CASSLHGGDTVMNTEAFF. CDR3 bases: TGTGCCAGCAGTTTACATGGGGGGGATACGGTGATGAACACTGAAGCTTTCTTT.

This clonotype was seen a few times. This rearrangement joins TRBV5-1 to TRBJ2-5, with D possibly being TRBD1 or TRBD2 (5 bases each). Trimming stripped 0 bases from V and 4 bases from J, with 16 bases between. The V gene's germline CDR1 is SGHRS and CDR2 YFSETQ. The CDR3 length is 16 residues. The CDR3 DNA sequence: TGCGCCAGCAGCTTGGTATGGGACGGGTCAGGAGAGACCCAGTACTTC. Its protein product is CASSLVWDGSGETQYF.

This clonotype was detected a few times. The rearrangement uses TRBV6-5 and TRBJ2-5, with a tentative D call TRBD2 (6 bases). V was clipped by 2 bases and J by 4 bases, with 8 bases between them. The CDR3 is 13 residues long. The germline V gene has CDR1 MNHEY and CDR2 SVGAGI. The CDR3 is CASSYTSRETQYF. The DNA of the CDR3 is TGTGCCAGCAGTTACACTAGCAGAGAGACCCAGTACTTC.

A few counts support this clonotype. The rearrangement links TRBV5-1 to TRBJ1-2; maybe TRBD1 (5 bases). V gave up 0 bases and J gave up 6 bases, with 9 bases separating them. The CDR3 is made up of 13 amino acids. Germline CDR1 SGHRS, CDR2 YFSETQ. CDR3 in amino acids: CASSLALGHGYTF. The CDR3 region has the DNA TGCGCCAGCAGCTTGGCATTGGGACATGGCTACACCTTC.

This rearrangement joins TRBV9 to TRBJ2-1; 10 nucleotides match TRBD1. Germline CDR1 SGDLS, CDR2 YYNGEE. This CDR3 is 16 amino acids long. V shed 3 bases, J shed 8 bases, and the junction held 11 bases outside the gene matches. CDR3 in amino acids: CASSETGQGREDEQFF. The DNA of the CDR3 is TGTGCCAGCAGCGAGACGGGACAGGGGCGCGAGGATGAGCAGTTCTTC.

This chain links TRBV7-9 with TRBJ2-6; D may match TRBD1 or TRBD2 (5 bases each). V dropped 1 base and J dropped 11 bases, with 6 bases sitting between them. The CDR3 runs 12 residues. The germline V gene encodes CDR1 SEHNR and CDR2 FQNEAQ (reference sequence). The CDR3 sequence is CASSLGDDVLTF. The CDR3 coding sequence is TGTGCCAGCAGCTTAGGGGACGACGTCCTGACTTTC.

This clonotype came up a few times. J is TRBJ2-3 and V is TRBV3-1; 9 bases fit TRBD2. Per the germline V gene, CDR1 is LGHDT and CDR2 is YNNKEL (reference sequence). The CDR3 contains 18 residues. The J segment lost 0 bases and the V segment lost 2 bases, leaving 9 bases of the junction unmatched. The CDR3 region has the DNA TGTGCCAGCAGCCAAATGCGGGGGGGCTTCTCTAGCACAGATACGCAGTATTTT. This encodes CASSQMRGGFSSTDTQYF.

The J gene is TRBJ2-1, the V gene TRBV11-2; TRBD2 agrees at 8 bases. Germline CDR1 reads SGHAT; CDR2 reads FQNNGV. The CDR3 extends over 18 amino acids. V shed 0 bases, J shed 3 bases, and the junction held 10 bases outside the gene matches. CDR3 region: CASSLDHYPGTSYNEQFF. CDR3 DNA: TGTGCCAGCAGCTTAGATCATTACCCCGGGACTAGCTACAATGAGCAGTTCTTC.

This chain links TRBV5-6 with TRBJ1-2, with D hard to call. The V end was cut by 4 bases, the J end by 2 bases, with 12 bases between. The CDR3 consists of 14 residues. CDR1 SGHDT and CDR2 YYEEEE come from the germline V gene. This chain's CDR3 is CASSPEDGNYGYTF. For the CDR3, the DNA is TGTGCCAGCAGCCCGGAGGACGGAAACTATGGCTACACCTTC.

The table lists this clonotype with a count of one. This sequence joins TRBV12-3 or TRBV12-4 and TRBJ2-7; D unclear. The CDR3 is 15 amino acids. Trimming removed 6 bases at V and 0 bases at J, with 15 bases between. The CDR3 nucleotides are TGTGCCAGCAGCCGATATAGTATCCTCTCCTACGAGCAGTACTTC. Translated: CASSRYSILSYEQYF.

The chain combines TRBV5-1 with TRBJ1-1, with 12 positions matching TRBD1. Unmatched junction bases numbered 9, after V lost 5 bases and J lost 7 bases. This CDR3 region has 15 residues. The germline CDR1 and CDR2 sequences are SGHRS and YFSETQ. Here the CDR3 reads CASRTGQGAEGEAFF. The CDR3 DNA reads as TGCGCCAGCAGGACGGGACAGGGGGCTGAGGGTGAAGCTTTCTTT.

J is TRBJ2-5 and V is TRBV4-1; TRBD1 matches at 8 bases. TRBJ2-7 matches the DNA end more closely, so the J call is doubtful. Germline V CDR1 and CDR2: MGHRA, YSYEKL. The CDR3 is 14 residues long. In DNA form, the CDR3 reads TGCGCCAGCAGCCACTCGGACAGGGCCTACGAGCAGTACTTC. Its protein product is CASSHSDRAYEQYF.

The chain's CDR3 is CSVEEGGGYEQYF. CDR3 nucleotides: TGCAGCGTTGAAGAAGGGGGCGGCTACGAGCAGTACTTC. The chain combines TRBV29-1 with TRBJ2-7, with 7 bases fitting TRBD1. J gave up 3 bases and V 0 bases, and 2 bases lay outside the gene matches. This CDR3 has 13 amino acids. The V gene's germline CDR1 is SQVTM and CDR2 ANQGSEA.

V gene TRBV10-3 combines with J gene TRBJ2-7; D is uncertain. V was clipped by 10 bases and J by 2 bases, with 12 bases between them. CDR3 length: 12 amino acids. Germline assignment: CDR1 ENHRY and CDR2 SYGVKD. In DNA form, the CDR3 reads TGTGCCACTTCAGGTAAACCCTACGAGCAGTACTTC. This encodes CATSGKPYEQYF.

The V call is TRBV5-1, the J call TRBJ2-1; no reliable D call. The germline V and J ends were trimmed by 4 bases and 0 bases, with 20 bases remaining between them. Per germline, CDR1 SGHRS and CDR2 YFSETQ. The CDR3 length is 18 residues. The CDR3 here is CASSPLRITVSSYNEQFF. DNA of the CDR3: TGCGCCAGCAGCCCCCTCAGAATCACTGTGAGCTCCTACAATGAGCAGTTCTTC.

V is TRBV30 and J is TRBJ2-7; the D gene could be TRBD1 or TRBD2 (5 bases each). Germline-derived CDR1 and CDR2 are GTSNPN and SVGIG (reference sequence). V was clipped by 5 bases and J by 4 bases, with 15 bases between them. The CDR3 runs 13 residues. CDR3 sequence (DNA): TGTGCCTGGGGACGAGGGGCAGGGTACGAGCAGTACTTC. Protein sequence: CAWGRGAGYEQYF.

The chain is built from TRBV29-1 and TRBJ2-1; D is perhaps TRBD1 or TRBD2 (7 bases each). The CDR3 contains 16 residues. Germline V gene data show CDR1 as SQVTM and CDR2 as ANQGSEA. In DNA form, the CDR3 reads TGCGGACTCCAGGGGGGTAGCGGGCTTTCCTACAATGAGCAGTTCTTC. Translating gives CGLQGGSGLSYNEQFF.

There are a few counts of this clonotype. The chain joins TRBV29-1 to TRBJ1-2, with TRBD1 identical over 7 bases. Germline trimming cut 4 bases from V and 5 bases from J; bases unmatched to any gene: 7. CDR1 is SQVTM, CDR2 ANQGSEA, per germline. The CDR3 runs 13 residues. CDR3 bases: TGCAGCGTTGGGACAGGCCAAGGGTATGGCTACACCTTC. The encoded protein is CSVGTGQGYGYTF. The whole variable domain, filled in from reference TRBV29-1 and TRBJ1-2, reads SAVISQKPSRDICQRGTSLTIQCQVDSQVTMMFWYRQQPGQSLTLIATANQGSEATYESGFVIDKFPISRPNLTFSTLTVSNMSPEDSSIYLCSVGTGQGYGYTFGSGTRLTVV.

The chain combines TRBV9 with TRBJ2-1; D may be TRBD2 (6 bases). The germline V and J ends were trimmed by 0 bases and 8 bases, with 18 bases remaining between them. The germline V gene encodes CDR1 SGDLS and CDR2 YYNGEE. This CDR3 region has 16 residues. CDR3: CASSVVGGVVNDEQFF. The CDR3 nucleotides are TGTGCCAGCAGCGTAGTAGGCGGGGTCGTGAATGATGAGCAGTTCTTC.

This clonotype has a count of ten or more. The rearrangement links TRBV6-4 to TRBJ2-3, with 8 bases fitting TRBD1. J was trimmed by 5 bases and V by 3 bases; bases with no gene match: 7. This CDR3 has 15 amino acids. Germline CDR1 MRHNA, CDR2 SNTAGT. The CDR3 DNA follows: TGTGCCAGCAGTGAGAGAGCAGGGGGCGTAGATACGCAGTATTTT. Protein: CASSERAGGVDTQYF.

V usage is TRBV9 and J usage is TRBJ2-3, with 8 bases matching TRBD2. The CDR3 is 14 residues long. Germline CDR1 is SGDLS and CDR2 is YYNGEE. The V segment lost 4 bases and the J segment 5 bases; nucleotides outside the gene matches: 6. CDR3 nucleotides: TGTGCCAGCAGCTCGGGACTAGTTGGAGATACGCAGTATTTT. This codes for CASSSGLVGDTQYF.

This sequence joins TRBV7-2 and TRBJ2-5, with TRBD2 matching 8 bases. Germline V gene sequence: CDR1 SGHTA, CDR2 FQGNSA. J gave up 5 bases and V 1 base, and 12 bases lay outside the gene matches. There are 17 residues in the CDR3. The CDR3 spells CASSLGPLAGRAETQYF. CDR3 DNA sequence: TGTGCCAGCAGCTTAGGGCCTCTAGCGGGTAGGGCGGAGACCCAGTACTTC.

In this sample, this clonotype turned up once. The chain combines TRBV29-1 with TRBJ1-1, with unresolved D. Germline V lookup: CDR1 SQVTM, CDR2 ANQGSEA. Trimming cost V 4 bases and J 0 bases, with 9 bases left between them. This CDR3 region has 13 residues. The CDR3 protein is CSVARNMNTEAFF. The CDR3 nucleotides are TGCAGCGTTGCCCGGAACATGAACACTGAAGCTTTCTTT. Variable domain in full (rest from reference TRBV29-1 and TRBJ1-1): SAVISQKPSRDICQRGTSLTIQCQVDSQVTMMFWYRQQPGQSLTLIATANQGSEATYESGFVIDKFPISRPNLTFSTLTVSNMSPEDSSIYLCSVARNMNTEAFFGQGTRLTVV.

This clonotype showed up just a few times. The chain employs TRBV7-2 and TRBJ1-2, with 8 bases identical to TRBD1. V was clipped by 5 bases and J by 3 bases; unmatched bases: 8. The V gene's germline CDR1 is SGHTA and CDR2 FQGNSA. The CDR3 totals 15 residues. The CDR3 protein is CASSPRTGSDYGYTF. The CDR3 DNA follows: TGTGCCAGCAGCCCCCGGACAGGGAGCGACTATGGCTACACCTTC.

Regarding this clonotype: At one boundary the junction diverges from the germline segment, which might be a read error. This sequence joins TRBV7-9 and TRBJ2-3; TRBD1 aligns across 7 bases. The germline CDR1 and CDR2 sequences are SEHNR and FQNEAQ (reference sequence). This CDR3 region has 15 residues. The CDR3, as DNA: TGTGCCAGCAGCTATGGACAGGCCTTCACAGATACACAGTATTTT. Translation gives CASSYGQAFTDTQYF. Full variable domain (missing parts from reference TRBV7-9 and TRBJ2-3): DTGVSQNPRHKITKRGQNVTFRCDPISEHNRLYWYRQTLGQGPEFLTYFQNEAQLEKSRLLSDRFSAERPKGSFSTLEIQRTEQGDSAMYLCASSYGQAFTDTQYFGPGTRLTVL.

The chain couples TRBV5-1 to TRBJ2-7, with 10 bases identical to TRBD2. Germline lookup yields CDR1 SGHRS and CDR2 YFSETQ. This CDR3 contains 15 residues. V was clipped by 1 base and J by 6 bases; unmatched bases: 7. This CDR3 is CASSLTSGDLGEQYF. The CDR3 coding sequence is TGCGCCAGCAGCTTGACTAGCGGGGATCTGGGCGAGCAGTACTTC.

This chain uses TRBV6-5 with TRBJ2-3; D remains ambiguous. Per germline, CDR1 MNHEY and CDR2 SVGAGI. The CDR3 consists of 13 residues. V was pared by 6 bases and J by 1 base, with 8 bases between. CDR3 coding DNA: TGTGCCAGCAGCATACTTCGCACAGATACGCAGTATTTT. Its protein is CASSILRTDTQYF.

In this sample, this clonotype turned up a few times. The chain joins TRBV29-1 to TRBJ2-7; D is ambiguous. Trimming left V 0 bases short and J 2 bases short, with 5 bases between. This CDR3 spans 12 amino acids. The germline V gene has CDR1 SQVTM and CDR2 ANQGSEA. CDR3 sequence: CSVEDSPYEQYF. CDR3 DNA: TGCAGCGTTGAAGACAGCCCCTACGAGCAGTACTTC.